This entry is about one T cell receptor (beta chain). Method: immunoSEQ multiplex PCR; TCRdb's copy keeps in-frame clones and lacks some. The table lists about 250,000 clones, 88% of them singletons. This specimen comes from a study of blood T cell repertoires in COVID-19. Study at large: T cells, B-cell-depleted T cells, or PBMCs provided the cDNA or gDNA that served as material.

V dropped 0 bases and J dropped 6; count of bases not matched to a gene: 2. The germline CDR1 and CDR2 sequences are SEHNR and FQNEAQ (reference sequence). The CDR3 is made up of 16 amino acids. The chain has TRBV7-9 and TRBJ1-6; 10 nucleotides agree with TRBD1. The TCR originated in a man aged 80 or over with acute or convalescent COVID-19. Sequencing was performed on peripheral blood. The CDR3 spells CASSLAGTGANSPLHF. CDR3 DNA: TGTGCCAGCAGCTTAGCCGGGACAGGGGCTAATTCACCCCTCCACTTT.